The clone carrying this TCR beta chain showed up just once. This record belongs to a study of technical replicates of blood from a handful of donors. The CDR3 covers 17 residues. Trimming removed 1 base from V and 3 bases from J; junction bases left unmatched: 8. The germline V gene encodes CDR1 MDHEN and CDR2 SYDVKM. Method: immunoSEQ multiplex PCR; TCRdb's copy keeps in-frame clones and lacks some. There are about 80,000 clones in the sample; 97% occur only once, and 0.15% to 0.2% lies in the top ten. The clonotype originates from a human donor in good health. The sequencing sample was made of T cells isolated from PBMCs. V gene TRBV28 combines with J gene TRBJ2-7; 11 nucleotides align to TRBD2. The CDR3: CASSLSPTSGSVYEQYF. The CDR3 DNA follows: TGTGCCAGCAGTTTATCCCCAACTAGCGGGAGTGTCTACGAGCAGTACTTC.